Each of the 21 T cell receptor beta chains below was sequenced from the same sample in a study of blood T cell repertoires in COVID-19. Measured with immunoSEQ multiplex PCR; TCRdb has only the in-frame clones, and not every one. The table lists 120,000 or so clones, around 89% of them singletons, with about 4% in the top ten. Sequencing was carried out using peripheral blood. These receptors all stem from a woman aged 60-75 years with COVID-19, enrolled during active disease.

This sequence joins TRBV30 and TRBJ1-4; no reliable D call. Trimming took 0 bases from V and 4 from J, leaving 12 bases between them. This CDR3 is built from 15 residues. From germline, CDR1 is GTSNPN and CDR2 SVGIG (reference sequence). As DNA, the CDR3 is TGTGCCTGGAGTGTAGCTCGGGTCTATAATGAAAAACTGTTTTTT. The encoded protein is CAWSVARVYNEKLFF.

The chain combines TRBV27 with TRBJ1-2; D gene uncertain. This CDR3 contains 15 residues. Trimming stripped 5 bases from V and 0 bases from J, with 13 bases between. The germline CDR1 and CDR2 sequences are MNHEY and SMNVEV (reference sequence). CDR3 nucleotide sequence: TGTGCCAGCAGTCCGGCGGGAGGAGCTAACTATGGCTACACCTTC. Residues: CASSPAGGANYGYTF.

The CDR3 DNA follows: TGTGCCAGCAGCAACGGACAGACAGGGAACATTCAGTACTTC. Encoded protein: CASSNGQTGNIQYF. This chain links TRBV7-9 with TRBJ2-4; 7 bases are a match to TRBD1. The CDR3 totals 14 residues. V shed 5 bases, J shed 7 bases, and the junction held 8 bases outside the gene matches. Germline CDR1 is SEHNR and CDR2 is FQNEAQ (reference sequence). The variable domain in full, completed from reference TRBV7-9 and TRBJ2-4, reads DTGVSQNPRHKITKRGQNVTFRCDPISEHNRLYWYRQTLGQGPEFLTYFQNEAQLEKSRLLSDRFSAERPKGSFSTLEIQRTEQGDSAMYLCASSNGQTGNIQYFGAGTRLSVL.

The V gene is TRBV7-3, the J gene TRBJ2-7; weak D call: TRBD2 (5 bases). The ends were cut back, 1 base at V and 3 bases at J, with 7 bases in the middle. Looked up from germline, CDR1 is SGHTA and CDR2 is FQGTGA. CDR3 size: 13 residues. The CDR3 DNA is TGTGCCAGCAGCTTAATAGGGAGCTACGAGCAGTACTTC. Translating it yields CASSLIGSYEQYF.

The chain carries TRBV5-1 and TRBJ2-5; D call uncertain. With 1 base removed from V and 3 bases from J, the gap between germline ends came to 10 bases. The CDR3 runs 14 residues. Germline CDR1 reads SGHRS; CDR2 reads YFSETQ. The CDR3 spells CASSLSQAKETQYF. CDR3 DNA: TGCGCCAGCAGCTTGAGTCAGGCCAAAGAGACCCAGTACTTC.

This chain joins TRBV10-3 and TRBJ1-2, with a possible D match to TRBD1 (6 bases). Germline loops: CDR1 ENHRY, CDR2 SYGVKD. There are 11 residues in the CDR3. Trimming removed 10 bases from V and 6 bases from J, with 12 bases in between. The CDR3 DNA is TGTGCCAGCACAGGGCAGGATGGCTACACCTTC. Amino acids: CASTGQDGYTF.

The chain carries TRBV4-3 and TRBJ2-3; TRBD1 agrees at 8 bases. The germline CDR1 and CDR2 sequences are LGHNA and YSLEER. Germline trimming cut 0 bases from V and 4 bases from J; bases unmatched to any gene: 9. The CDR3 covers 17 residues. CDR3 coding DNA: TGCGCCAGCAGCCAAGATGGGACAGGTACATCCTCAGATACGCAGTATTTT. Translation gives CASSQDGTGTSSDTQYF.

The rearrangement uses TRBV5-1 and TRBJ1-4; 8 bases agree with TRBD1. The J segment lost 5 bases and the V segment lost 4 bases, leaving 7 bases of the junction unmatched. Germline V gene data show CDR1 as SGHRS and CDR2 as YFSETQ. The CDR3 loop spans 15 amino acids. CDR3 amino acids: CASSDTQGVNEKLFF. The DNA for the CDR3 is TGCGCCAGCAGCGATACACAGGGGGTGAATGAAAAACTGTTTTTT.

The rearrangement uses TRBV18 and TRBJ2-2; 12 bases fit TRBD1. The CDR3 has 16 residues. The V gene end was trimmed by 4 bases and the J gene end by 6 bases; junction bases not matched to a gene: 6. In germline, CDR1 is KGHSH, CDR2 LQKENI. The CDR3 spells CASSQPGQGAAGELFF. The CDR3 DNA reads TGTGCCAGCTCACAACCGGGACAGGGGGCCGCCGGGGAGCTGTTTTTT.

The chain combines TRBV29-1 with TRBJ2-2; D ambiguous. The CDR3 loop spans 15 amino acids. V lost 6 bases to trimming and J lost 1 base, with 15 bases between them. From germline, CDR1 is SQVTM and CDR2 ANQGSEA. CDR3 DNA: TGCAGCGTCGCATGGTTGGGCAGGAACACCGGGGAGCTGTTTTTT. This encodes CSVAWLGRNTGELFF.

The chain is built from TRBV7-2 and TRBJ1-1; D not certain. Germline V CDR1 and CDR2: SGHTA, FQGNSA. The germline V and J ends were trimmed by 3 bases and 5 bases, with 10 bases remaining between them. The CDR3 consists of 13 residues. CDR3 nucleotide sequence: TGTGCCAGCAGCTTTGCGTATGAGACTGAAGCTTTCTTT. As protein: CASSFAYETEAFF.

This clone appeared a single time. This chain connects TRBV7-3 to TRBJ1-1; the match to TRBD1 covers 7 bases. Germline assignment: CDR1 SGHTA and CDR2 FQGTGA. The V and J ends lost 4 bases and 8 bases, in that order; junction bases with no gene match: 7. CDR3 length equals 13 residues. Written as DNA, the CDR3 is TGTGCCAGCAGCTCGACCGGGACAGCGGAAGCTTTCTTT. Its translation: CASSSTGTAEAFF.

The chain carries TRBV7-6 and TRBJ1-2; the match to TRBD1 covers 9 bases. Trimming cost V 1 base and J 6 bases; bases outside gene matches: 6. Per germline, CDR1 SGHVS and CDR2 FNYEAQ. The CDR3 covers 15 residues. CDR3 bases: TGTGCCAGCAGCTTAGGGACAGGGGCGGTAAATGGCTACACCTTC. Translation: CASSLGTGAVNGYTF.

V is TRBV12-3 or TRBV12-4 and J is TRBJ1-1; 7 bases fit TRBD1. The CDR3 extends over 12 amino acids. V lost 6 bases to trimming and J lost 7 bases; unmatched junction nucleotides: 5. The CDR3 nucleotides are TGTGCCAGCAGCACGGACAGGCGTGAAGCTTTCTTT. Translating gives CASSTDRREAFF.

The chain links TRBV4-1 to TRBJ1-1, with D possibly being TRBD1 (6 bases). The germline CDR1 and CDR2 sequences are MGHRA and YSYEKL. The CDR3 contains 18 residues. Trimming left V 5 bases short and J 0 bases short, with 22 bases between. CDR3: CASSKKQGSLSMNTEAFF. The CDR3 DNA is TGCGCCAGCAGCAAGAAACAGGGTTCGTTGAGTATGAACACTGAAGCTTTCTTT.

This rearrangement joins TRBV3-1 (or the pseudogene TRBV3-2) to TRBJ1-1; D is perhaps TRBD1 (5 bases). There are 14 residues in the CDR3. Germline lookup yields CDR1 LGHDT and CDR2 YNNKEL (reference sequence). V lost 5 bases, J lost 4 bases, and 14 bases lay in between. This CDR3 reads CASSYGSQGTEAFF. The CDR3 DNA follows: TGTGCCAGCAGCTACGGTAGTCAGGGCACTGAAGCTTTCTTT.

The rearrangement uses TRBV11-1 and TRBJ2-5; a possible D gene is TRBD2 (5 bases). CDR3 length: 14 amino acids. The germline V gene encodes CDR1 SGHAT and CDR2 FQDESV (reference sequence). Trimming stripped 2 bases from V and 4 bases from J, with 11 bases between. Written as DNA, the CDR3 is TGTGCCAGCAGCTTAAACCAGAGGGTAGAGACCCAGTACTTC. This codes for CASSLNQRVETQYF.

The chain uses TRBV10-3 and TRBJ1-4; 7 bases align to TRBD1. The length of the CDR3 is 16 residues. With V trimmed by 0 bases and J by 7 bases, 8 bases remained unmatched. Germline CDR1 is ENHRY and CDR2 is SYGVKD. In nucleotides, the CDR3 is TGTGCCATCAGTGAGTCAGTACCAGGGGGAGTTGAAAAACTGTTTTTT. Translation: CAISESVPGGVEKLFF.

The count of this clone is one. The chain couples TRBV7-9 to TRBJ2-2; 9 bases agree with TRBD1. The length of the CDR3 is 17 residues. With V trimmed by 5 bases and J by 5 bases, 12 bases remained unmatched. Germline loops: CDR1 SEHNR, CDR2 FQNEAQ (reference sequence). The CDR3 is CASSPGTGSFRTGELFF. CDR3 sequence (DNA): TGTGCCAGCAGCCCCGGGACAGGGAGTTTTAGGACCGGGGAGCTGTTTTTT.

J is TRBJ2-1 and V is TRBV4-3; 10 bases are shared with TRBD1. With V trimmed by 0 bases and J by 12 bases, 11 bases remained unmatched. The CDR3 covers 16 residues. The germline gives CDR1 LGHNA, CDR2 YSLEER. CDR3 amino acids: CASSQDGTGAFSVQFF. Written as DNA, the CDR3 is TGCGCCAGCAGCCAAGACGGGACAGGGGCCTTTTCTGTGCAGTTCTTC.

In nucleotides, the CDR3 is TGTGCCAGCAGCTTGGGGGTCGGGAGGACTGAAGCTTTCTTT. Protein: CASSLGVGRTEAFF. The rearrangement links TRBV5-8 to TRBJ1-1; D is ambiguous. V lost 0 bases and J lost 5, with 11 bases in between. This CDR3 comprises 14 residues. The germline V gene has CDR1 SGHTS and CDR2 YDEGEE.